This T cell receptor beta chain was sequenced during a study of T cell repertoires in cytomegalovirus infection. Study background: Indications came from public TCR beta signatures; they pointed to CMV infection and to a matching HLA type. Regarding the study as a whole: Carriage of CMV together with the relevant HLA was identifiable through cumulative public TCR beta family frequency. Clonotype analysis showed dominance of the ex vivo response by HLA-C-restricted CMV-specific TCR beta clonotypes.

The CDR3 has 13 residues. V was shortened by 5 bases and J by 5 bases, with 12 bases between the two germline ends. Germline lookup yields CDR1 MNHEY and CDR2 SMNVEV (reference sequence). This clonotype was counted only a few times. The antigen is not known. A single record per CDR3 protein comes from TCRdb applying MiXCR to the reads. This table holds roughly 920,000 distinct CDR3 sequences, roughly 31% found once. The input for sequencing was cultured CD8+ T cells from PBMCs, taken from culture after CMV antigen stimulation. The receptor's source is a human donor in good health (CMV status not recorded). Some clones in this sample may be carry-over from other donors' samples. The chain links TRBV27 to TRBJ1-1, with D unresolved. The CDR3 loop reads CASSINSGTEAFF. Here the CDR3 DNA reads TGTGCCAGCAGTATTAATAGTGGTACTGAAGCTTTCTTT.